This T cell receptor beta chain was captured in a study of cytomegalovirus exposure and HLA in healthy donors. Study-wide points: Later analysis placed DRB1 highest and HLA-C lowest in TCR association rates, which differed by HLA locus. Follow-up analysis seemed to connect common viral pathogens with several of the most significant clusters identified. Listed as cytomegalovirus-associated were 164 TCR beta chains. HLA-A and HLA-B allele assignments for most subjects were reportedly predicted accurately using TCR beta sequences.

With 6 bases removed from V and 2 bases from J, the gap between germline ends came to 15 bases. Looked up from germline, CDR1 is MDHEN and CDR2 is SYDVKM. The CDR3 sequence is 15 residues long. Concerning this clone itself: Its antigen remains unknown.

Primers for the PCR totalled 60 Vbeta and 13 Jbeta. Some clones are missing from TCRdb's copy, which holds only in-frame ones; the method was immunoSEQ multiplex PCR. The repertoire holds 110,000 to 150,000 clones, roughly 82% seen once, with approximately 3% in the top ten. Sequencing was performed on PBMCs. This clonotype was sampled from a male donor in good health and CMV-seronegative. The genes are TRBV28 and TRBJ2-3; a possible D gene is TRBD2 (6 bases). The DNA of the CDR3 is TGTGCCAGCAGGGGTTCTAGCGTAGCCACAGATACGCAGTATTTT. Amino acids: CASRGSSVATDTQYF.